The clone carrying this T cell receptor beta chain occurred a few times. The target antigen is unknown. This CDR3 region has 16 residues. With V trimmed by 5 bases and J by 7 bases, 6 bases remained unmatched. Per germline, CDR1 WNHNN and CDR2 SYGVQD (reference sequence). Unique molecular identifiers were carried by the TCR beta cDNA libraries. One entry per CDR3 protein results from TCRdb running MiXCR on the PCR reads. The sample contains approximately 730,000 distinct CDR3 sequences, 25% to 30% of which appear only once. This entry is derived from a study of post-analysis software for immune sequencing data. Regarding the study as a whole: Controls had lower frequencies than patients of 4 or 5 TRBV segments, which included TRBV5-6, TRBV5-1 and TRBV20-1.

The clonotype was recovered from a girl aged 5-17 years with multiple sclerosis. The J gene is TRBJ2-1, the V gene TRBV10-1; 15 positions agree with TRBD2. The source material was blood. CDR3 coding DNA: TGCGCCAGCAGTCCGTCCGGGACTAGCGGGAGGAATGAGCAGTTCTTC. Amino acid sequence: CASSPSGTSGRNEQFF.